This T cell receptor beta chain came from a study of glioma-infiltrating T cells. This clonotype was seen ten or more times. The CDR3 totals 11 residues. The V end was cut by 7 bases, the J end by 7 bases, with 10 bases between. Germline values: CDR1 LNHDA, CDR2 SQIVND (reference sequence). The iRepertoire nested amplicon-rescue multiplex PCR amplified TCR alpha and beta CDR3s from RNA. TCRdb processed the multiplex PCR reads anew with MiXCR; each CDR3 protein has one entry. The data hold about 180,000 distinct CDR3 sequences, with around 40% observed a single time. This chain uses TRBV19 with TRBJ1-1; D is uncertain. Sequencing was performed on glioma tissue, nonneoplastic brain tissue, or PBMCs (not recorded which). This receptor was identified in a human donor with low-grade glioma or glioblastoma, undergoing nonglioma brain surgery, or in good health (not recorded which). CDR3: CASKEGNEAFF. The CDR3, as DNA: TGTGCCAGTAAAGAGGGAAATGAAGCTTTCTTT.